A single sample is the source of the 12 T cell receptor beta chains below, sequenced in a study of blood T cell repertoires in COVID-19. The table came from immunoSEQ multiplex PCR; TCRdb's copy has only in-frame clones and leaves some out. Here the sample spans 300,000 to 350,000 clones, around 88% being singletons. Material: peripheral blood. These receptors originate from a man under 40 with active or convalescent COVID-19.

The chain joins TRBV5-1 to TRBJ2-7; 10 bases fit TRBD1. CDR3 length equals 14 residues. Germline V CDR1 and CDR2: SGHRS, YFSETQ. J was trimmed by 4 bases and V by 7 bases; bases with no gene match: 8. The CDR3 DNA sequence: TGCGCCAGCTCCCCGACAGGGGGCGCTTACGAGCAGTACTTC. Amino acids: CASSPTGGAYEQYF. Complete variable domain (other parts from reference TRBV5-1 and TRBJ2-7): KAGVTQTPRYLIKTRGQQVTLSCSPISGHRSVSWYQQTPGQGLQFLFEYFSETQRNKGNFPGRFSGRQFSNSRSEMNVSTLELGDSALYLCASSPTGGAYEQYFGPGTRLTVT.

This clone occurred a few times. Other nucleotide sequences from this sample produce the same CDR3. The V and J genes are TRBV30 and TRBJ1-5; D might be TRBD1 (5 bases). The length of the CDR3 is 14 residues. Looked up from germline, CDR1 is GTSNPN and CDR2 is SVGIG (reference sequence). V lost 1 base to trimming and J lost 0 bases, with 7 bases between them. CDR3: CAWSAGYSNQPQHF. CDR3 bases: TGTGCCTGGAGTGCAGGGTATAGCAATCAGCCCCAGCATTTT.

This rearrangement joins TRBV6-5 to TRBJ2-7, with D perhaps TRBD2 (5 bases). This CDR3 contains 12 residues. Trimming cost V 6 bases and J 7 bases, with 13 bases left between them. Germline CDR1 reads MNHEY; CDR2 reads SVGAGI. In DNA, the CDR3 is TGTGCCAGCAGCCCAACGGGGATAGAGCAGTACTTC. Residues: CASSPTGIEQYF.

The chain employs TRBV29-1 and TRBJ1-1, with TRBD1 matching over 7 bases. J gave up 1 base and V 2 bases, and 7 bases lay outside the gene matches. CDR3 length equals 15 residues. Germline loops: CDR1 SQVTM, CDR2 ANQGSEA. CDR3 sequence reads: CSVEFQGGRNTEAFF. For the CDR3, the DNA is TGCAGCGTTGAATTCCAGGGGGGTAGGAACACTGAAGCTTTCTTT.

This clone was seen a handful of times. The rearrangement joins TRBV5-1 to TRBJ1-5; D is unclear. The CDR3 is made up of 13 amino acids. CDR1 is SGHRS, CDR2 YFSETQ, per germline. The V gene lost 2 bases and the J gene lost 4 bases, with 7 bases spanning the gap. The CDR3 DNA reads as TGCGCCAGCAGCTTATCGACTAATCAGCCCCAGCATTTT. It is translated as CASSLSTNQPQHF.

This chain connects TRBV4-1 to TRBJ1-6; D call uncertain. Germline lookup yields CDR1 MGHRA and CDR2 YSYEKL. The ends were cut back, 1 base at V and 7 bases at J, with 17 bases in the middle. The CDR3 loop spans 17 amino acids. In nucleotides, the CDR3 is TGCGCCAGCAGCCAAGTTGAGAGAACTAGAGCGAATTCACCCCTCCACTTT. Protein: CASSQVERTRANSPLHF.

V gene TRBV28 combines with J gene TRBJ2-1; a possible D gene is TRBD2 (5 bases). The CDR3 is made up of 15 amino acids. Deletions cut 1 base from V and 7 bases from J, with 14 bases between. Germline V CDR1 and CDR2: MDHEN, SYDVKM. As DNA, the CDR3 is TGTGCCAGCAGTTTATTAGTAGCCGGGAAAAATGAGCAGTTCTTC. Translated: CASSLLVAGKNEQFF.

The chain joins TRBV5-1 to TRBJ2-1, with a weak D call TRBD2 (5 bases). The V gene lost 0 bases and the J gene lost 8 bases, with 24 bases spanning the gap. The length of the CDR3 is 18 residues. Germline loops: CDR1 SGHRS, CDR2 YFSETQ. CDR3 bases: TGCGCCAGCAGCTTGGCCCCTCCGGACTTCTCCGCTGGCGATGAGCAGTTCTTC. Encoded protein: CASSLAPPDFSAGDEQFF.

The CDR3: CASVDRFSYEQYF. The CDR3 nucleotides read TGTGCCAGCGTTGACAGGTTCTCCTACGAGCAGTACTTC. The chain couples TRBV6-5 to TRBJ2-7; tentative D call: TRBD1 (6 bases). The CDR3 has 13 amino acids. The germline V gene has CDR1 MNHEY and CDR2 SVGAGI. Trimming removed 8 bases at V and 0 bases at J, with 11 bases between.

This clone was detected a few times. The V gene is TRBV7-8, the J gene TRBJ2-2; 11 positions match TRBD2. The V and J ends lost 5 bases and 6 bases, in that order; junction bases with no gene match: 5. In germline, CDR1 is SGHVS, CDR2 FQNEAQ. This CDR3 contains 15 residues. The DNA for the CDR3 is TGTGCCAGCAGCCTGACTAGCGGGAATGCCGGGGAGCTGTTTTTT. Translating it yields CASSLTSGNAGELFF. Looking up the rest from reference TRBV7-8 and TRBJ2-2 gives the full variable domain: GAGVSQSPRYKVAKRGQDVALRCDPISGHVSLFWYQQALGQGPEFLTYFQNEAQLDKSGLPSDRFFAERPEGSVSTLKIQRTQQEDSAVYLCASSLTSGNAGELFFGEGSRLTVL.

This clone was seen once. This CDR3 reads CASSLGTGGNSPLHF. CDR3 in DNA: TGTGCCAGCAGCCTCGGGACAGGGGGAAATTCACCCCTCCACTTT. V gene TRBV11-2 combines with J gene TRBJ1-6, with 11 bases that match TRBD1. Germline V gene lookup returns CDR1 SGHAT and CDR2 FQNNGV. V was pared by 5 bases and J by 7 bases, with 4 bases of the junction left unmatched. The CDR3 runs 15 residues. Filled out from reference TRBV11-2 and TRBJ1-6, the complete variable domain reads EAGVAQSPRYKIIEKRQSVAFWCNPISGHATLYWYQQILGQGPKLLIQFQNNGVVDDSQLPKDRFSAERLKGVDSTLKIQPAKLEDSAVYLCASSLGTGGNSPLHFGNGTRLTVT.

The chain combines TRBV28 with TRBJ2-7; 9 bases fit TRBD1. The CDR3 runs 15 residues. With 6 bases clipped from V and 6 bases from J, the junction kept 12 bases outside the gene matches. Germline-derived CDR1 and CDR2 are MDHEN and SYDVKM. CDR3 amino acids: CASSGAGTGRSEQYF. As DNA, the CDR3 is TGTGCCAGCAGCGGTGCCGGGACAGGGAGGTCCGAGCAGTACTTC.